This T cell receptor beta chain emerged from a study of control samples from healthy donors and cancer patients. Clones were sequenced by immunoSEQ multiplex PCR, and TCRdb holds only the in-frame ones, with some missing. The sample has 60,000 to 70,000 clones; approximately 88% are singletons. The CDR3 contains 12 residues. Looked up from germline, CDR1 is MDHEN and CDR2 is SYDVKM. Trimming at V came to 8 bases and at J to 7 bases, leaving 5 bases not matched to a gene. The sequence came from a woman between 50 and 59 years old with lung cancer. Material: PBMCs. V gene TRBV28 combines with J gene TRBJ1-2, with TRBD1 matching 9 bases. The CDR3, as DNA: TGTGCCAGCTTTACAGGGGGCGCTGGCTACACCTTC. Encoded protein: CASFTGGAGYTF.